This record concerns one T cell receptor (beta chain) sequence. As yet, its antigen is unknown. This sample was taken from a study of cytomegalovirus exposure and HLA in healthy donors. Whole-study context: Findings of an earlier analysis included over 95 million unique TCR beta sequences from 180 million or so T cells. Whole-study results and caveats: Immune exposure information available was restricted to CMV serostatus.

PCR employed 60 Vbeta and 13 Jbeta primers. Sequencing was performed with immunoSEQ multiplex PCR; in TCRdb, only in-frame clones are kept and a portion is missing. This sample has more than 100,000 clones, with roughly three quarters found just once. Germline values: CDR1 DFQATT, CDR2 SNEGSKA (reference sequence). The CDR3 loop spans 11 amino acids. V was shortened by 3 bases and J by 1 base, with 3 bases between the two germline ends. The sample comprised PBMCs. The V and J genes are TRBV20-1 and TRBJ1-2; D uncertain. The clonotype comes from a man in his forties or fifties in good health and CMV-seropositive. The CDR3 nucleotides are TGCAGTGCTAGTAGTAACTATGGCTACACCTTC. Translation: CSASSNYGYTF.